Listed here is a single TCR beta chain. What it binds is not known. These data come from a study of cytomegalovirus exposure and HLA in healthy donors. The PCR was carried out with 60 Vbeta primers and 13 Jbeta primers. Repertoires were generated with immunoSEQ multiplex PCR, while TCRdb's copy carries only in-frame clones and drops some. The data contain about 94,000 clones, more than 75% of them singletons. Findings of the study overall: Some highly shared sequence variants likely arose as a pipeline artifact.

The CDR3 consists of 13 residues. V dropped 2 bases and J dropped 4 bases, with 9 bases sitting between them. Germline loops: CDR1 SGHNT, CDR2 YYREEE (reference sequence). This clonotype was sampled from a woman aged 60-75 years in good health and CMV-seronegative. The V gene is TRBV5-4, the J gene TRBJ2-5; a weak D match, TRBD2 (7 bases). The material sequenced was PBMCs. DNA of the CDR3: TGTGCCAGCAGCTTTGGGGGGGCAGAGACCCAGTACTTC. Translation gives CASSFGGAETQYF.